This T cell receptor (beta chain) is from a study of CD4+ T cells in melanoma. Study-level points and caveats: A reported correlation linked neoantigen-specific CD4+ T cells to CD8+, macrophage and B cell function. Diverse differentiation states were reported for melanoma neoantigen-specific CD4+ T cells.

The method was immunoSEQ multiplex PCR; TCRdb's version includes in-frame clones alone and lacks a portion of them. The sample includes thousands of clones, 55% to 75% of them seen just once. A word on this clone: As yet, its antigen is unknown.

Sequenced input: cells from a culture (not recorded whether cultured in vitro). This receptor was identified in a human donor with melanoma.

The CDR3 DNA sequence: TGTGCCACGTCCTCCGGGACAGGGAATTCACCCCTCCACTTT. Its protein product is CATSSGTGNSPLHF. This chain connects TRBV9 to TRBJ1-6; 9 nucleotides match TRBD1. This CDR3 contains 14 residues. J lost 7 bases, V lost 9 bases, and 8 bases had no gene match. CDR1 SGDLS and CDR2 YYNGEE come from the germline V gene.